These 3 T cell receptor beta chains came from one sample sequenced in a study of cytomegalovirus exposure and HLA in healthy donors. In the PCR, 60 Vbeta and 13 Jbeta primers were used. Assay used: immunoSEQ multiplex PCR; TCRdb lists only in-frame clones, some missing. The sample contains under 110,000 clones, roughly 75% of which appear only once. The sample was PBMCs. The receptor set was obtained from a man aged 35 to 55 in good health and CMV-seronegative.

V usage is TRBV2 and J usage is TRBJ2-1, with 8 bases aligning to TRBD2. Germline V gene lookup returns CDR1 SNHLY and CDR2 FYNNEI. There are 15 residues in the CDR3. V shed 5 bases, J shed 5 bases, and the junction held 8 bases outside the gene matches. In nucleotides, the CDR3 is TGTGCCAGCAGTCAAGAAACTAGCGGAAACAATGAGCAGTTCTTC. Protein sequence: CASSQETSGNNEQFF.

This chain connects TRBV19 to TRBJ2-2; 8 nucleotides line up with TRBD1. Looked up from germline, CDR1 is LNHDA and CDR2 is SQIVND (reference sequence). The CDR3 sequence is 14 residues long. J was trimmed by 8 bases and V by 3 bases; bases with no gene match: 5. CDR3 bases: TGTGCCAGTAGTATTATGACAGGGGCTGGGGAGCTGTTTTTT. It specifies CASSIMTGAGELFF.

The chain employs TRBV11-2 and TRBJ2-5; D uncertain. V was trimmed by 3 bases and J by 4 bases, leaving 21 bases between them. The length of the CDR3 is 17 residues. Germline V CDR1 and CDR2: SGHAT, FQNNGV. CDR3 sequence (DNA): TGTGCCAGCAGCTTGCGGAGTGCCGGTGTGGAAGGAGAGACCCAGTACTTC. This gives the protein CASSLRSAGVEGETQYF.